A selection of T cell receptor beta chains follows, all from one sample in a study of T cell responses to AZD1222 COVID-19 vaccine. The assay was immunoSEQ multiplex PCR, and TCRdb's table has in-frame clones only and misses some. The sample lists about 100,000 clones; about 93% were seen once. The sequencing used peripheral blood, collected on day 0 of AZD1222 vaccination. Receptor source: an adult in good health. CDR3s include the opening cysteine and the closing phenylalanine or tryptophan. D genes are given only for firm matches. Clone size is not always given. Where it is, it says once, few, many or a class for expanded clones.

cdr3_nt,cdr3_aa,j_call,d_call,v_call,clone_size
TGTGCCAGCAGAAGAACTTACGAGCAGTACTTC,CASRRTYEQYF,TRBJ2-7,-,TRBV2,-
TGTGCCAGCAGAAGTAGCGGGAGTTACAATGAGCAGTTCTTC,CASRSSGSYNEQFF,TRBJ2-1,TRBD2,TRBV13,-
TGTGCCAGCAGTGAAGGCGTCAGGGGGCTCGTGGGAAACACTGAAGCTTTCTTT,CASSEGVRGLVGNTEAFF,TRBJ1-1,TRBD1,TRBV6-1,-
TGTGCCAGCAGCTTATCCCCCAGGGGCGCAATGGAAAAACTGTTTTTT,CASSLSPRGAMEKLFF,TRBJ1-4,-,TRBV11-2,-
TGCGCCAGCAGTCCTGGGGGGTACACTGAAGCTTTCTTT,CASSPGGYTEAFF,TRBJ1-1,-,TRBV10-1,-
TGTGCCAGCAGTACCCGGGACAGGGGCACAGATACGCAGTATTTT,CASSTRDRGTDTQYF,TRBJ2-3,TRBD1,TRBV2,-
TGTGCCAGCAGTTTCGCTAGCTCCTATAATTCACCCCTCCACTTT,CASSFASSYNSPLHF,TRBJ1-6,-,TRBV27,-
TGTGCCAGCAGCCGACGGACTAGCGGGAGGAGAGCGAACACCGGGGAGCTGTTTTTT,CASSRRTSGRRANTGELFF,TRBJ2-2,TRBD2,TRBV4-2,-
TGCAGTGCTAGACAGGGATTCGAGCACTACTTC,CSARQGFEHYF,TRBJ2-7,-,TRBV20-1,-
TGCGCCAGCAGTGAGTTGGGACTGGACAATGAGCAGTTCTTC,CASSELGLDNEQFF,TRBJ2-1,-,TRBV10-1,once
TGTGCCAGCAGCGGGGACAGACGAGATGAAAAACTGTTTTTT,CASSGDRRDEKLFF,TRBJ1-4,TRBD1,TRBV2,-
TGTGCCAGCAGTCGGACAGGGGGACCTAACTATGGCTACACCTTC,CASSRTGGPNYGYTF,TRBJ1-2,TRBD1,TRBV6-5,-
TGCGCCAGCAGCGACAACAGGGGGCAAGAAAAACTGTTTTTT,CASSDNRGQEKLFF,TRBJ1-4,TRBD1,TRBV5-1,-
TGTGCCAGTAGCTTGGACAGCGACCCCTACGAGCAGTACTTC,CASSLDSDPYEQYF,TRBJ2-7,-,TRBV19,-
TGTGCCAGCAGTTTAATTCGGGGACCAAATCAGCCCCAGCATTTT,CASSLIRGPNQPQHF,TRBJ1-5,-,TRBV27,-
TGTGCCAGCAGCTTAGCACCGACTGGTTACGAGCAGTACTTC,CASSLAPTGYEQYF,TRBJ2-7,-,TRBV7-2,-
TGTGCCAGCACCTTAGGGGGGAACACTGAAGCTTTCTTT,CASTLGGNTEAFF,TRBJ1-1,-,TRBV28,once
TGTGCCACCAGCAGAGATGGGGGCGGTTATAGCTCCTACAATGAGCAGTTCTTC,CATSRDGGGYSSYNEQFF,TRBJ2-1,-,TRBV15,-
TGTGCCAGCACCATAGGGGGGGCGCGGACCTACAATGAGCAGTTCTTC,CASTIGGARTYNEQFF,TRBJ2-1,-,TRBV5-4,-
TGTGCCAGCAGCCAAGGGGGACTAGCGGGGGCCCCCTACGAGCAGTACTTC,CASSQGGLAGAPYEQYF,TRBJ2-7,TRBD2,TRBV3-1/TRBV3-2,few